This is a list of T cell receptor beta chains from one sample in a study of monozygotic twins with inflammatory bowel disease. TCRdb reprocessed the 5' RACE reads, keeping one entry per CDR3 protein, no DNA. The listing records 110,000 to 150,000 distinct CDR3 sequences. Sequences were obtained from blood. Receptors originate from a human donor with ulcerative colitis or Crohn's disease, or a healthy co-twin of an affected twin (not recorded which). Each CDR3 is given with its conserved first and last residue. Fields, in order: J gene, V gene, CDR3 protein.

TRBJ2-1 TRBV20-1 CSATLRSLSYNEQFF
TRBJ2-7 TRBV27 CASSLFSLDREQYF
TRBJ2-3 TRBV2 CASSESLQGREFVGDTQYF
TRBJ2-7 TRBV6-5 CASGRTGDYEQYF
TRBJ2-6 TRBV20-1 CSAWTESSGANVLTF
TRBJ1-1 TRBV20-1 CSAPPHRTEAFF
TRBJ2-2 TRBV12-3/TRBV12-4 CASSLIPDRSTGELFF
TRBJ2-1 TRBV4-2 CASSRRPSGRALTTFNEQFF
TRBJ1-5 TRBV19 CASSMGGSNQPQHF
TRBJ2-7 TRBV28 CASSLGGEEQYF
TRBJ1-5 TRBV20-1 CSVSLGAMSNQPQHF
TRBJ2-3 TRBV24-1 CATSDPGRETDTQYF
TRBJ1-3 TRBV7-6 CASSLQHKASGNTIYF
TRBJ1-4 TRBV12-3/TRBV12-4 CASRSRGRVEKLFF
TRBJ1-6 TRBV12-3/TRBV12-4 CASSSPGGLSPLHF
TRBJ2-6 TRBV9 CASSVMGSDLISQSGANVLTF
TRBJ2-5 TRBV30 CAWSLIRLAGGVPETQYF
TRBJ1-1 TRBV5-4 CASSRDRGMVEAFF
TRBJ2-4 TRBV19 CASSESKNIQYF
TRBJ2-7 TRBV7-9 CASKLADYEQYF
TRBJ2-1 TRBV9 CASSVEQYNEQFF
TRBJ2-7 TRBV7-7 CASSPREEQYF
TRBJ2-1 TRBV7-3 CASSFQRGTGEQFF
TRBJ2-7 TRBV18 CASSPGSSGSFYEQYF
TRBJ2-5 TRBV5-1 CASSLGLAGVQETQYF
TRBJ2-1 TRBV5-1 CASSIASATYNEQFF
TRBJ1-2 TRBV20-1 CSAWTGYGYTF
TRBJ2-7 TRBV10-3 CAISAFGQGYEQYF
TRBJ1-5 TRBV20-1 CSASPSGSQPQHF
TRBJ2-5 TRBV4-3 CASSQGDSRETQYF
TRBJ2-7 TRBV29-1 CSVGGGTEGYEQYF
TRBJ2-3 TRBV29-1 CSVRRPTGVTDTQYF
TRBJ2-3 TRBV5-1 CASSLEQGALDTQYF
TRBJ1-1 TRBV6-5 CASRRDRSLNTEAFF
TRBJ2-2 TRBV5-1 CASSSPGTNTGELFF
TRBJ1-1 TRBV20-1 CSASQQPNTEAFF
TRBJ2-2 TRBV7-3 CASSPAGPFIGELFF
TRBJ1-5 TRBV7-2 CASSIDRVRNQPQHF
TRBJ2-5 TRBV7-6 CASSLPGVGETQYF
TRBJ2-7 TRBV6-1 CASSLAPSGRTTPYEQYF
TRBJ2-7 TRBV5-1 CASSSRLAWASSYEQYF
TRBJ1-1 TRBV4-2 CASSQTPFGGTEAFF
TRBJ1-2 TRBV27 CASRRHGNYGYTF
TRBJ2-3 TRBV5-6 CASSLVASGASTDTQYF
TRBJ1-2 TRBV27 CASSSRGRQGYTF
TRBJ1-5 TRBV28 CASLEGAYSNQPQHF
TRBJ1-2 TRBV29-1 CSVKVTANYGYTF
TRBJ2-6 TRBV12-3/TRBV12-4 CASSNPGQGANVLTF